Included here is one T cell receptor (beta chain) sequence, with context. With random hexamers, 0.5 to 1 ug RNA was reverse transcribed. TCRdb processed the immunoSEQ multiplex PCR reads anew with MiXCR; each CDR3 protein has one entry. The sample yields around 200,000 distinct CDR3 sequences, 85% to 95% seen once. The record originates from a study of CD8 T cells in Susac syndrome. The germline V gene encodes CDR1 SGDLS and CDR2 YYNGEE. The CDR3 runs 17 residues. Trimming cost V 3 bases and J 1 base, with 17 bases left between them. CD8+ and CD4+ T cells circulating in blood were sequenced for TCR beta. Bulk CD8+ and CD4+ cells came from magnetic negative isolation; CD8+ TEMRA by FACS.

This clonotype originated in a human donor in good health. V gene TRBV9 combines with J gene TRBJ1-3; weak D call: TRBD1 (6 bases). Sequenced sample: CD4+ T cells from PBMCs. As DNA, the CDR3 is TGTGCCAGCAGCGCGGGATACAGGGAGGTTTCTGGAAACACCATATATTTT. Amino acids: CASSAGYREVSGNTIYF. Together with reference TRBV9 and TRBJ1-3, the CDR3 gives the full variable domain: DSGVTQTPKHLITATGQRVTLRCSPRSGDLSVYWYQQSLDQGLQFLIQYYNGEERAKGNILERFSAQQFPDLHSELNLSSLELGDSALYFCASSAGYREVSGNTIYFGEGSWLTVV.